The 27 T cell receptor beta chains below all came from one sample that was sequenced in a study of blood T cell repertoires in COVID-19. Clones were read by immunoSEQ multiplex PCR, and TCRdb kept only the in-frame ones, dropping some. The sample lists about 93,000 clones, about 80% occurring once. The source material was peripheral blood. The origin of the receptors is a human donor in a cohort sampled during active COVID-19.

V is TRBV5-6 and J is TRBJ1-5; 8 bases agree with TRBD1. Germline lookup yields CDR1 SGHDT and CDR2 YYEEEE. V lost 2 bases and J lost 2; bases outside the gene matches: 6. The CDR3 sequence is 16 residues long. The CDR3 loop reads CASSFGQGLRNQPQHF. Here the CDR3 DNA reads TGTGCCAGCAGCTTCGGACAGGGTTTACGCAATCAGCCCCAGCATTTT.

This chain uses TRBV6-5 with TRBJ2-3; D perhaps matches TRBD2 (5 bases). The CDR3 consists of 15 residues. From germline, CDR1 is MNHEY and CDR2 SVGAGI. Between the trimmed V and J ends, which lost 6 bases and 2 bases, there was a span of 15 bases. As DNA, the CDR3 is TGTGCCAGCAGGCCCGGTGAGGGCTTCACAGATACGCAGTATTTT. Translating it yields CASRPGEGFTDTQYF.

The chain uses TRBV18 and TRBJ1-1; 7 bases are shared with TRBD1. This CDR3 has 13 amino acids. V lost 6 bases and J lost 4; bases outside the gene matches: 5. Germline loops: CDR1 KGHSH, CDR2 LQKENI. CDR3 bases: TGTGCCAGCTCCCTGGGACAGACCACTGAAGCTTTCTTT. Translated: CASSLGQTTEAFF.

This chain links TRBV18 with TRBJ2-2; TRBD2 is a possible D gene (5 bases). This CDR3 is 14 amino acids long. The ends were cut back, 3 bases at V and 4 bases at J, with 9 bases in the middle. Germline loops: CDR1 KGHSH, CDR2 LQKENI. CDR3 DNA: TGTGCCAGCTCACCGGACGGAGGCACCGGGGAGCTGTTTTTT. The encoded protein is CASSPDGGTGELFF.

Points on this clone: The junction does not match germline at one end; this may be a read error. The chain is built from TRBV10-3 and TRBJ1-1, with D maybe TRBD1 (6 bases). This CDR3 comprises 14 residues. Germline V gene sequence: CDR1 ENHRY, CDR2 SYGVKD. CDR3 bases: TGTACCATCAAAGGACAGTGGGCGAACACTGAAGCTTTCTTT. Its translation is CTIKGQWANTEAFF.

This clone occurred once. The rearrangement uses TRBV28 and TRBJ1-1, with 7 bases fitting TRBD1. Germline V gene data show CDR1 as MDHEN and CDR2 as SYDVKM. The CDR3 is 14 amino acids. V lost 3 bases to trimming and J lost 6 bases; unmatched junction nucleotides: 7. The CDR3 spells CASSLTGRGAEAFF. The CDR3 nucleotides are TGTGCCAGCAGTTTGACAGGGCGGGGGGCTGAAGCTTTCTTT.

This clone has only one observation. This chain joins TRBV4-1 and TRBJ1-2, with 9 bases identical to TRBD1. V dropped 3 bases and J dropped 5; count of bases not matched to a gene: 10. The CDR3 has 16 amino acids. CDR1 is MGHRA and CDR2 is YSYEKL in the germline V gene. The CDR3 region is CASSQTPGQGSYGYTF. As DNA, the CDR3 is TGCGCCAGCAGCCAGACTCCGGGACAGGGTTCGTATGGCTACACCTTC.

V gene TRBV5-1 combines with J gene TRBJ2-3; 8 bases align to TRBD2. The length of the CDR3 is 15 residues. V gave up 5 bases and J gave up 2 bases; unmatched junction bases: 7. CDR1 is SGHRS, CDR2 YFSETQ, per germline. The CDR3 DNA is TGCGCCAGCAGGTCCACGGGAGGGTCCACAGATACGCAGTATTTT. Translated, it gives CASRSTGGSTDTQYF.

The chain is built from TRBV5-5 and TRBJ2-5, with a tentative D call TRBD2 (5 bases). V lost 7 bases to trimming and J lost 4 bases, with 11 bases between them. The CDR3 consists of 12 residues. Germline CDR1 SGHKS, CDR2 YYEKEE (reference sequence). Here the CDR3 DNA reads TGTGCCAGCCAATCCGAGGGAGAGACCCAGTACTTC. It codes for CASQSEGETQYF. Full variable domain (missing parts from reference TRBV5-5 and TRBJ2-5): DAGVTQSPTHLIKTRGQQVTLRCSPISGHKSVSWYQQVLGQGPQFIFQYYEKEERGRGNFPDRFSARQFPNYSSELNVNALLLGDSALYLCASQSEGETQYFGPGTRLLVL.

CDR3 DNA: TGTGCCAGCAGCGCGGGGACAGATCAGCCCCAGCATTTT. Translated, it gives CASSAGTDQPQHF. The chain carries TRBV12-3 or TRBV12-4 and TRBJ1-5, with 7 nucleotides matching TRBD1. The CDR3 extends over 13 amino acids. With V trimmed by 6 bases and J by 5 bases, 4 bases remained unmatched.

The gene calls are TRBV5-1 and TRBJ2-1; D is undetermined. Germline V gene data show CDR1 as SGHRS and CDR2 as YFSETQ. This CDR3 is built from 16 residues. Trimming pared 1 base from V and 4 bases from J, leaving 15 bases between. The CDR3 DNA reads as TGCGCCAGCAGCTTGAGTCTTGGAGTAGGTTACAATGAGCAGTTCTTC. Translated: CASSLSLGVGYNEQFF.

This clone was seen a handful of times. The CDR3 DNA follows: TGTGCCACCAGCGGAGCCAGTTACGGGCAGCCCCAGCATTTT. Its translation is CATSGASYGQPQHF. The chain combines TRBV15 with TRBJ1-5; D gene uncertain. V lost 5 bases, J lost 7 bases, and 15 bases lay in between. The CDR3 runs 14 residues. The germline V gene encodes CDR1 LNHNV and CDR2 YYDKDF (reference sequence). Based on the CDR3 plus reference TRBV15 and TRBJ1-5, the full variable domain is DAMVIQNPRYQVTQFGKPVTLSCSQTLNHNVMYWYQQKSSQAPKLLFHYYDKDFNNEADTPDNFQSRRPNTSFCFLDIRSPGLGDTAMYLCATSGASYGQPQHFGDGTRLSIL.

CDR3 region: CASRDRFTYEQYF. The CDR3 DNA reads as TGTGCCAGCAGGGACAGGTTTACCTACGAGCAGTACTTC. J is TRBJ2-7 and V is TRBV19, with 8 positions matching TRBD1. CDR1 is LNHDA and CDR2 is SQIVND in the germline V gene (reference sequence). CDR3 length: 13 amino acids. With V trimmed by 9 bases and J by 2 bases, 6 bases remained unmatched.

The V gene is TRBV27, the J gene TRBJ2-7, with a tentative D call TRBD2 (5 bases). The CDR3 sequence is 16 residues long. CDR1 and CDR2 from the germline V gene are MNHEY and SMNVEV (reference sequence). Trimming left V 3 bases short and J 0 bases short, with 15 bases between. Here the CDR3 DNA reads TGTGCCAGCAGTTTCCTTCGGGTAGGGAGCTCCTACGAGCAGTACTTC. It specifies CASSFLRVGSSYEQYF.

The J gene is TRBJ2-1, the V gene TRBV28; the D gene is possibly TRBD2 (6 bases). Trimming took off 5 bases at V and 15 bases at J, with 17 bases between the two ends. The CDR3 loop spans 12 amino acids. From germline, CDR1 is MDHEN and CDR2 SYDVKM. The DNA for the CDR3 is TGTGCCAGCAGTATCCCGGGACTCGCAATGTTCTTC. Its translation is CASSIPGLAMFF.

The rearrangement joins TRBV2 to TRBJ1-4, with 8 bases matching TRBD1. This CDR3 comprises 15 residues. V dropped 7 bases and J dropped 5; count of bases not matched to a gene: 9. Looked up from germline, CDR1 is SNHLY and CDR2 is FYNNEI. Here the CDR3 reads CASTLTGGQNEKLFF. The CDR3 nucleotides read TGTGCCAGCACTTTAACAGGGGGGCAAAATGAAAAACTGTTTTTT. The whole variable domain, remainder taken from reference TRBV2 and TRBJ1-4, is EPEVTQTPSHQVTQMGQEVILRCVPISNHLYFYWYRQILGQKVEFLVSFYNNEISEKSEIFDDQFSVERPDGSNFTLKIRSTKLEDSAMYFCASTLTGGQNEKLFFGSGTQLSVL.

The gene calls are TRBV7-9 and TRBJ1-6; no firm D call. The CDR3 loop spans 14 amino acids. Trimming cost V 1 base and J 5 bases, with 6 bases left between them. The V gene's germline CDR1 is SEHNR and CDR2 FQNEAQ (reference sequence). CDR3 amino acids: CASSLDGDNSPLHF. CDR3 DNA: TGTGCCAGCAGCTTAGACGGGGATAATTCACCCCTCCACTTT.

Only one count was recorded for this clone. V is TRBV3-1 (or the pseudogene TRBV3-2) and J is TRBJ2-1; D not resolved. The CDR3 is made up of 13 amino acids. V gave up 0 bases and J gave up 9 bases, with 9 bases separating them. The V gene's germline CDR1 is LGHDT and CDR2 YNNKEL (reference sequence). The CDR3 nucleotides are TGTGCCAGCAGCCAAGATGTGCGTGGTGAGCAGTTCTTC. It yields the protein CASSQDVRGEQFF.

The chain uses TRBV5-6 and TRBJ2-1, with a tentative D call TRBD2 (7 bases). Germline V gene data show CDR1 as SGHDT and CDR2 as YYEEEE. The germline V and J ends were trimmed by 0 bases and 5 bases, with 21 bases remaining between them. This CDR3 has 18 residues. The CDR3: CASSLAWGGLRVNNEQFF. The CDR3 region has the DNA TGTGCCAGCAGCTTGGCCTGGGGGGGCTTGAGGGTTAACAATGAGCAGTTCTTC.

The chain joins TRBV27 to TRBJ2-1, with D unresolved. The germline CDR1 and CDR2 sequences are MNHEY and SMNVEV (reference sequence). V was pared by 7 bases and J by 0 bases, with 10 bases between. There are 14 residues in the CDR3. Here the CDR3 reads CASKALSSYNEQFF. Here the CDR3 DNA reads TGTGCCAGCAAAGCCCTGAGCTCCTACAATGAGCAGTTCTTC.

This CDR3 is CASSLDSNNSPLHF. DNA for the CDR3: TGTGCCAGCAGTTTGGACAGTAATAATTCACCCCTCCACTTT. The chain links TRBV6-5 to TRBJ1-6; TRBD1 is a possible D gene (6 bases). Germline V gene lookup returns CDR1 MNHEY and CDR2 SVGAGI. Trimming removed 4 bases from V and 5 bases from J, with 9 bases in between. CDR3 length: 14 amino acids.

The CDR3 loop is CASRPSGDSSYNEQFF. Written as DNA, the CDR3 is TGTGCCAGCAGACCTAGCGGCGATAGCTCCTACAATGAGCAGTTCTTC. V usage is TRBV6-6 and J usage is TRBJ2-1; TRBD2 aligns across 7 bases. CDR1 is MNHNY, CDR2 SVGAGI, per germline (reference sequence). The CDR3 is made up of 16 amino acids. V was pared by 6 bases and J by 0 bases, with 8 bases of the junction left unmatched.

This rearrangement joins TRBV18 to TRBJ1-2; 7 bases match TRBD1. The junction had 14 bases not matched to a gene; V was cut back by 3 bases and J by 4 bases. This CDR3 region has 17 residues. CDR1 KGHSH and CDR2 LQKENI come from the germline V gene. This CDR3 is CASSPEGTDAIFYGYTF. CDR3 coding DNA: TGTGCCAGCTCACCGGAAGGGACAGATGCCATTTTCTATGGCTACACCTTC.

The rearrangement joins TRBV10-3 to TRBJ2-2, with TRBD1 as a possible D gene (6 bases). CDR1 and CDR2 (germline): ENHRY, SYGVKD. This CDR3 spans 13 amino acids. The V end was cut by 11 bases, the J end by 0 bases, with 10 bases between. The CDR3 sequence: CASGQPNTGELFF. In DNA, the CDR3 is TGTGCCTCTGGACAGCCGAACACCGGGGAGCTGTTTTTT.

The V call is TRBV7-7, the J call TRBJ2-3, with 12 bases identical to TRBD2. Germline CDR1 and CDR2: SSHAT and FNYEAQ (reference sequence). This CDR3 has 15 residues. Trimming at V came to 5 bases and at J to 6 bases, leaving 6 bases not matched to a gene. CDR3 nucleotides: TGTGCCAGCAGCCAGGCTAGCGGGAGGGTGGATACGCAGTATTTT. Translated, it gives CASSQASGRVDTQYF.

V and J are TRBV5-1 and TRBJ2-3; TRBD2 agrees at 13 bases. Looked up from germline, CDR1 is SGHRS and CDR2 is YFSETQ. This CDR3 contains 16 residues. The V segment lost 7 bases and the J segment 6 bases; nucleotides outside the gene matches: 11. DNA for the CDR3: TGCGCCAGCGGGGCCGGGACTAGCGGGGCTAGGGATACGCAGTATTTT. This sequence encodes CASGAGTSGARDTQYF.

This clone was observed a handful of times. V usage is TRBV2 and J usage is TRBJ1-2; D might be TRBD1 (5 bases). CDR1 and CDR2 (germline): SNHLY, FYNNEI. The V gene lost 6 bases and the J gene lost 1 base, with 15 bases spanning the gap. The CDR3 runs 15 residues. CDR3 DNA sequence: TGTGCCAGCAGCAGAGTGGGGGGGGATAACTATGGCTACACCTTC. Protein: CASSRVGGDNYGYTF.